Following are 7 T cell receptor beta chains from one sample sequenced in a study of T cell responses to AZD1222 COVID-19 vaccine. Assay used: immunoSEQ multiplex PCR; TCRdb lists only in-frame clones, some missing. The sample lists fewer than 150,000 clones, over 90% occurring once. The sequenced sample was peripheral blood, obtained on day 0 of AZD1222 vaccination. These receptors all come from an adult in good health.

Here the CDR3 reads CASSLVGSNEKLFF. The CDR3 nucleotides are TGCGCCAGCAGCTTGGTAGGGTCCAATGAAAAACTGTTTTTT. The rearrangement joins TRBV5-1 to TRBJ1-4; D call uncertain. Trimming pared 0 bases from V and 5 bases from J, leaving 8 bases between. The germline V gene has CDR1 SGHRS and CDR2 YFSETQ. This CDR3 comprises 14 residues.

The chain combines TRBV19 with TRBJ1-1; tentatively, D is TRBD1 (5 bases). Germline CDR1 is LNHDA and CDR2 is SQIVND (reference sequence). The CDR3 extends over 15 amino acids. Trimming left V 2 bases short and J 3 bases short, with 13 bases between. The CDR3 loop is CASSINTWGDTEAFF. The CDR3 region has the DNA TGTGCCAGTAGTATAAACACCTGGGGGGACACTGAAGCTTTCTTT.

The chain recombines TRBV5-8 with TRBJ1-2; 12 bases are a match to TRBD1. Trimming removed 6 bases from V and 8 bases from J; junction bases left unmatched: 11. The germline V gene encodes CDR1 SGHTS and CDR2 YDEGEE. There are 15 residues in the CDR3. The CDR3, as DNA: TGTGCCAGCACCCCGACCCGGGACAGGGGGCAGGGCTACACCTTC. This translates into CASTPTRDRGQGYTF.

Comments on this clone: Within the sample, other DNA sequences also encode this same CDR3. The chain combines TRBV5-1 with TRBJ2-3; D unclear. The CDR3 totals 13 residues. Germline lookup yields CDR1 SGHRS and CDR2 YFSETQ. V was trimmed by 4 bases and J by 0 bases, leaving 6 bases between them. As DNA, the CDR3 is TGCGCCAGCAGCACTTACAGCACAGATACGCAGTATTTT. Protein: CASSTYSTDTQYF.

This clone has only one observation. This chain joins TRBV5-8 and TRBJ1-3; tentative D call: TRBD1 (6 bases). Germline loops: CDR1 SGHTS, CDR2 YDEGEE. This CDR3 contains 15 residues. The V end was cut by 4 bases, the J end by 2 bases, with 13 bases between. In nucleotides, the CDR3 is TGTGCCAGCAGCCCAGGGGTCGTAACTGGAAACACCATATATTTT. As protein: CASSPGVVTGNTIYF.

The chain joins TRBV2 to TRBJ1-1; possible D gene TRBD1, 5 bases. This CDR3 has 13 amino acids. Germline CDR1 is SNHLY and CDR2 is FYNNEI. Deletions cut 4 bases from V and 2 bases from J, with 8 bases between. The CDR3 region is CASSGGRNTEAFF. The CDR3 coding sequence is TGTGCCAGCAGTGGGGGACGAAACACTGAAGCTTTCTTT.

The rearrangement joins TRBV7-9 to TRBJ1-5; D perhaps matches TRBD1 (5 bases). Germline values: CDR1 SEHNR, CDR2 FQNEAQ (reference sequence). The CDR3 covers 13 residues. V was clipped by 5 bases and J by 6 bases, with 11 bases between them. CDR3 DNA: TGTGCCAGCAGCACCGAGGGGAGTCAGCCCCAGCATTTT. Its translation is CASSTEGSQPQHF. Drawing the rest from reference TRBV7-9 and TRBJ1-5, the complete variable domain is DTGVSQNPRHKITKRGQNVTFRCDPISEHNRLYWYRQTLGQGPEFLTYFQNEAQLEKSRLLSDRFSAERPKGSFSTLEIQRTEQGDSAMYLCASSTEGSQPQHFGDGTRLSIL.